Below are 18 T cell receptor beta chains sequenced from a single sample in a study of shared clonotypes between healthy human individuals. Generated by immunoSEQ multiplex PCR, the TCRdb table keeps only in-frame clones and is missing some. This table has about 520,000 clones, approximately 95% appearing once. Sample: naive CD4+ T cells sorted from blood. The subset here: CD45RA+ positively selected. Every receptor here comes from a woman in her twenties or thirties in good health.

The chain combines TRBV7-6 with TRBJ2-4, with 8 bases lining up with TRBD2. The CDR3 length is 18 residues. Germline V gives CDR1 SGHVS, CDR2 FNYEAQ. Germline trimming cut 5 bases from V and 1 base from J; bases unmatched to any gene: 13. CDR3 sequence: CASSQLRGGRSAKNIQYF. CDR3 in DNA: TGTGCCAGCAGCCAGCTCCGGGGGGGAAGGTCGGCCAAAAACATTCAGTACTTC. Complete variable domain (other parts from reference TRBV7-6 and TRBJ2-4): GAGVSQSPRYKVTKRGQDVALRCDPISGHVSLYWYRQALGQGPEFLTYFNYEAQQDKSGLPNDRFSAERPEGSISTLTIQRTEQRDSAMYRCASSQLRGGRSAKNIQYFGAGTRLSVL.

The chain uses TRBV1 and TRBJ2-2; the table names TRBD2, a call not compared with the DNA. TRBV1 is tagged as a pseudogene. The CDR3 has 18 residues. CDR3 nucleotides: TGCACCAGCGTCCCAAACCCCTCGCCTGGCGGTAACACCGGGGAGCTGTTTTTT. Translating it yields CTSVPNPSPGGNTGELFF.

This chain links TRBV6-1 with TRBJ1-1, with unresolved D. This CDR3 region has 17 residues. The germline V gene has CDR1 MNHNS and CDR2 SASEGT. Deletions cut 2 bases from V and 2 bases from J, with 18 bases between. CDR3 nucleotide sequence: TGTGCCAGCAGTGAAAGGGAGGGTCATCGTTTTAACACTGAAGCTTTCTTT. It yields the protein CASSEREGHRFNTEAFF.

This clone was seen once. The sample carries other DNA sequences with the same CDR3. This sequence joins TRBV18 and TRBJ2-1, with TRBD1 matching 7 bases. CDR1 is KGHSH and CDR2 is LQKENI in the germline V gene. The CDR3 loop spans 15 amino acids. Trimming removed 0 bases from V and 4 bases from J; junction bases left unmatched: 3. The CDR3 loop reads CASSPPGGTYNEQFF. CDR3 coding DNA: TGTGCCAGCTCACCACCAGGGGGCACTTACAATGAGCAGTTCTTC.

This chain connects TRBV28 to TRBJ2-5; 10 nucleotides agree with TRBD2. There are 16 residues in the CDR3. V lost 7 bases and J lost 5; bases outside the gene matches: 13. CDR1 and CDR2 from the germline V gene are MDHEN and SYDVKM. The CDR3 loop reads CASTGGAGGPPETQYF. CDR3 in DNA: TGTGCCAGCACCGGGGGAGCGGGAGGGCCTCCGGAGACCCAGTACTTC.

The chain uses TRBV6-5 and TRBJ2-3; 7 bases align to TRBD2. Germline V lookup: CDR1 MNHEY, CDR2 SVGAGI. V gave up 6 bases and J gave up 1 base; unmatched junction bases: 4. The CDR3 loop spans 14 amino acids. The CDR3 DNA is TGTGCCAGCAGGGTCGGGAGGCGCACAGATACGCAGTATTTT. Protein sequence: CASRVGRRTDTQYF.

The rearrangement links TRBV30 to TRBJ2-4, with 16 bases lining up with TRBD2. The trim removed 4 bases at V and 1 base at J, leaving 16 bases unmatched. Germline CDR1 is GTSNPN and CDR2 is SVGIG (reference sequence). This CDR3 has 21 residues. The DNA for the CDR3 is TGTGCCTGGACCTCGGGACTAGCGGGAGGGCCGAAAGCGGTGGCCAAAAACATTCAGTACTTC. It is translated as CAWTSGLAGGPKAVAKNIQYF.

The chain's CDR3 is CASTPNPGQGSYEQYF. CDR3 sequence (DNA): TGTGCCAGCACCCCGAACCCGGGACAAGGCTCCTACGAGCAGTACTTC. The chain couples TRBV28 to TRBJ2-7; D is perhaps TRBD1 (6 bases). Trimming took off 7 bases at V and 0 bases at J, with 19 bases between the two ends. Looked up from germline, CDR1 is MDHEN and CDR2 is SYDVKM. The length of the CDR3 is 16 residues.

This CDR3 reads CASGTSGSATGELFF. In DNA, the CDR3 is TGTGCCTCCGGGACTAGCGGGAGTGCGACCGGGGAGCTGTTTTTT. The rearrangement joins TRBV27 to TRBJ2-2, with 14 positions matching TRBD2. CDR1 and CDR2 (germline): MNHEY, SMNVEV (reference sequence). With 11 bases clipped from V and 5 bases from J, the junction kept 7 bases outside the gene matches. The CDR3 length is 15 residues.

This chain joins TRBV27 and TRBJ2-5; the D is unclear. The CDR3 is made up of 14 amino acids. From germline, CDR1 is MNHEY and CDR2 SMNVEV (reference sequence). Trimming took off 2 bases at V and 2 bases at J, with 9 bases between the two ends. The CDR3 bases are TGTGCCAGCAGTTTAGGCCAGGAACAAGAGACCCAGTACTTC. Residues: CASSLGQEQETQYF.

J is TRBJ2-7 and V is TRBV2; perhaps D is TRBD1 or TRBD2 (5 bases each). The V gene lost 8 bases and the J gene lost 5 bases, with 16 bases spanning the gap. The CDR3 consists of 13 residues. Germline loops: CDR1 SNHLY, CDR2 FYNNEI. CDR3 bases: TGTGCCAGCTCCAGGGTGGGGGTTAACGAGCAGTACTTC. Protein sequence: CASSRVGVNEQYF.

The rearrangement uses TRBV5-5 and TRBJ1-1; TRBD1 is a possible D gene (5 bases). Germline V gene sequence: CDR1 SGHKS, CDR2 YYEKEE (reference sequence). The CDR3 covers 12 residues. V lost 6 bases to trimming and J lost 1 base, with 7 bases between them. The CDR3 here is CASNGQNTEAFF. CDR3 coding DNA: TGTGCCAGCAACGGACAGAACACTGAAGCTTTCTTT.

This chain uses TRBV19 with TRBJ2-3; 10 bases map to TRBD1. CDR1 is LNHDA, CDR2 SQIVND, per germline (reference sequence). The CDR3 totals 13 residues. The junction had 3 bases not matched to a gene; V was cut back by 9 bases and J by 3 bases. CDR3 sequence (DNA): TGTGCCAGCTCGGGACAGGGGACAGATACGCAGTATTTT. Protein product: CASSGQGTDTQYF.

This clone was counted a single time. The chain's CDR3 is CASSLVGAQGHYGYTF. CDR3 nucleotides: TGTGCCAGCAGCTTGGTTGGGGCCCAAGGTCACTATGGCTACACCTTC. This chain joins TRBV5-8 and TRBJ1-2; D may be TRBD1 (5 bases). Between the trimmed V and J ends, which lost 0 bases and 3 bases, there was a span of 15 bases. The CDR3 has 16 residues. Germline V CDR1 and CDR2: SGHTS, YDEGEE.

The chain uses TRBV6-6 and TRBJ1-1; no reliable D call. This CDR3 is built from 14 residues. Germline loops: CDR1 MNHNY, CDR2 SVGAGI (reference sequence). Trimming removed 2 bases at V and 1 base at J, with 8 bases between. The CDR3 spells CASSYPDGNTEAFF. The CDR3 DNA is TGTGCCAGCAGTTACCCGGACGGGAACACTGAAGCTTTCTTT.

V usage is TRBV5-4 and J usage is TRBJ2-2; TRBD2 aligns across 8 bases. Trimming cost V 4 bases and J 5 bases; bases outside gene matches: 4. The CDR3 sequence is 14 residues long. From germline, CDR1 is SGHNT and CDR2 YYREEE (reference sequence). The CDR3 sequence is CASSPGLETGELFF. The CDR3 bases are TGTGCCAGCAGCCCGGGACTAGAGACCGGGGAGCTGTTTTTT. The whole variable domain, remainder taken from reference TRBV5-4 and TRBJ2-2, is ETGVTQSPTHLIKTRGQQVTLRCSSQSGHNTVSWYQQALGQGPQFIFQYYREEENGRGNFPPRFSGLQFPNYSSELNVNALELDDSALYLCASSPGLETGELFFGEGSRLTVL.

The chain links TRBV19 to TRBJ2-7; 9 bases line up with TRBD1. The CDR3 contains 16 residues. V lost 4 bases to trimming and J lost 2 bases; unmatched junction nucleotides: 9. Germline CDR1 is LNHDA and CDR2 is SQIVND (reference sequence). The DNA of the CDR3 is TGTGCCAGTAGTAGACAAACAGGGGGCTCAACCTACGAGCAGTACTTC. Translating it yields CASSRQTGGSTYEQYF.

With respect to this clone: Other DNA sequences in this specimen translate into the identical CDR3. The J gene is TRBJ2-3, the V gene TRBV9; D gene uncertain. With 0 bases removed from V and 6 bases from J, the gap between germline ends came to 2 bases. This CDR3 is 11 amino acids long. CDR1 and CDR2 (germline): SGDLS, YYNGEE. The CDR3 region is CASSVGDTQYF. The CDR3 DNA reads TGTGCCAGCAGCGTAGGGGATACGCAGTATTTT.